This is a list of T cell receptor beta chains from one sample in a study of blood T cells in healthy people across ages. TCRdb used MiXCR to reprocess the 5' RACE reads, holding one entry per CDR3 protein. The sample lists more than 500,000 distinct CDR3 sequences, about 27% seen once, with 3% to 4% in the top ten. The data were also submitted as part of a second study, on T cells of mothers and their children.

The sequenced sample was blood. These receptors originate from a boy between 2 and 15 years old in good health. The CDR3 runs from the conserved cysteine through the conserved F or W. Fields, in order: clone size, J gene, V gene, D gene, CDR3 DNA, CDR3 protein. A D gene is named only where the DNA matches it firmly. Expanded clones get a size class; other rows say once, few or many, or leave the size out.

.,TRBJ1-2,TRBV6-2/TRBV6-3,.,TGTGCCAGCGCTGAGGGTTCAAGCTATGGCTACACCTTC,CASAEGSSYGYTF
.,TRBJ2-1,TRBV7-9,.,TGTGCCAGCAGTTCAGCCTATGAGCAGTTCTTC,CASSSAYEQFF
.,TRBJ2-1,TRBV7-7,.,TGTGCTAGCAGCTTAGAGGGAGATGATGAGCAGTTCTTC,CASSLEGDDEQFF
few,TRBJ2-7,TRBV15,.,TGTGCCACCAGCAGAGAGGGAGCTATCTACGAGCAGTACTTC,CATSREGAIYEQYF
few,TRBJ2-5,TRBV4-1,.,TGCGCCAGCAGCCAAGGAGTGGGCAGGGGTTCGGAGACCCAGTACTTC,CASSQGVGRGSETQYF
few,TRBJ2-5,TRBV10-3,TRBD1,TGTGCCATCAGTGACCCGACAGGGGGCCAAGAGACCCAGTACTTC,CAISDPTGGQETQYF
.,TRBJ2-2,TRBV27,.,TGTGCCAGCAGTTCGGGTCCCCGAACCGGGGAGCTGTTTTTT,CASSSGPRTGELFF
few,TRBJ2-3,TRBV7-9,.,TGTGCCAGCAGCTTAAGTAACATTTACACAGATACGCAGTATTTT,CASSLSNIYTDTQYF
.,TRBJ2-6,TRBV29-1,.,TGCAGCGTGATGGGACACGGTAGATCTGGGGCCAACGTCCTGACTTTC,CSVMGHGRSGANVLTF
.,TRBJ1-1,TRBV5-1,TRBD1,TGCGCCAGCAGCCCTCGGACAGGGGGCTATGGGACTGAAGCTTTCTTT,CASSPRTGGYGTEAFF
.,TRBJ1-1,TRBV9,.,TGTGCCAGCAGCGGAGCGTTGGGAGCCACTGAAGCTTTCTTT,CASSGALGATEAFF
.,TRBJ2-2,TRBV7-8,.,TGTGCCAGCAGCTTAGCGCCGGGATCCACCGGGGAGCTGTTTTTT,CASSLAPGSTGELFF
.,TRBJ2-7,TRBV27,.,TGTGCCAGCAGTTCCCTACCGGGGCTCCAATGGGGCGAGCAGTACTTC,CASSSLPGLQWGEQYF
.,TRBJ2-7,TRBV7-2,TRBD1,TGTGCCAGCAGCTCGGACAGGGGCCTCGAGCAGTACTTC,CASSSDRGLEQYF
.,TRBJ2-3,TRBV4-1,.,TGCGCCAGCAGCCCGACAGGGGAGGGAACAGATACGCAGTATTTT,CASSPTGEGTDTQYF
.,TRBJ1-3,TRBV25-1,TRBD1,TGTGCCAGCAGTACGGGACAGGGTTTCAACACCATATATTTT,CASSTGQGFNTIYF